The source of this T cell receptor (beta chain) is a study of T cell repertoires in cytomegalovirus infection. Overall study findings and caveats: Across the ex vivo response, the dominant clonotypes were HLA-C-restricted CMV-specific TCR beta clonotypes.

This clonotype was seen a handful of times. Its antigen is not identified. V was cut by 6 bases and J by 0 bases, with 21 bases left in between. Germline assignment: CDR1 KGHSH and CDR2 LQKENI. The CDR3 sequence is 19 residues long. One entry per CDR3 protein results from TCRdb running MiXCR on the reads. This table has about 190,000 distinct CDR3 sequences, 9.5% appearing once. The receptor was derived from a human donor in good health (CMV status not recorded). Some clones in this sample may be carry-over from other donors' samples. Sequences were obtained from PBMCs. This chain connects TRBV18 to TRBJ2-6; D may be TRBD2 (7 bases). CDR3 amino acids: CASSLGGGRPSSGANVLTF. The DNA of the CDR3 is TGTGCCAGCTCCCTAGGGGGGGGGCGTCCCTCCTCTGGGGCCAACGTCCTGACTTTC.